These T cell receptor beta chains were read from a single sample in a study of response to subunit inactivated influenza vaccine. TCRdb re-analysed the RT-PCR reads in MiXCR, keeping a single row per CDR3 protein. The sample yields about 780,000 distinct CDR3 sequences, approximately 17% seen once. The specimen was PBMCs from blood, collected 5 days after vaccination. All receptors come from a man between 45 and 60 years old who received an inactivated influenza vaccine. CDR3s include the opening cysteine and the closing phenylalanine or tryptophan. The D gene is left open where the match is weak. A row's size may be missing; if present it is once, few, many or a size class.

V gene: TRBV15; J gene: TRBJ2-2; clone size: few; D gene: NA; CDR3 DNA: TGTGCCACCCAAACGGGGGCCTTTGGCGGGGAGCTGTTTTTT; CDR3 protein: CATQTGAFGGELFF
V gene: TRBV2; J gene: TRBJ1-1; clone size: NA; D gene: TRBD1; CDR3 DNA: TGTGCCATAGACAGGGGGGGAGACACTGAAGCTTTCTTT; CDR3 protein: CAIDRGGDTEAFF
V gene: TRBV6-1; J gene: TRBJ1-4; clone size: few; D gene: NA; CDR3 DNA: TGTGCCAGCAAGGCGGATCAGGGGCTTAATGAAAAACTGTTTTTT; CDR3 protein: CASKADQGLNEKLFF
V gene: TRBV12-3/TRBV12-4; J gene: TRBJ1-1; clone size: NA; D gene: NA; CDR3 DNA: TGTGCCAGCAGGGAGGGGACCCTCGGAGCTTTCTTT; CDR3 protein: CASREGTLGAFF
V gene: TRBV6-5; J gene: TRBJ2-5; clone size: NA; D gene: NA; CDR3 DNA: TGTGCCAGCAGTTACTCGGGGTCAGGGACCCAGTACTTC; CDR3 protein: CASSYSGSGTQYF
V gene: TRBV6-5; J gene: TRBJ2-7; clone size: NA; D gene: NA; CDR3 DNA: TGTGCCAGCAGTTACTCGAATTTCTTCGAGCAGTACTTC; CDR3 protein: CASSYSNFFEQYF
V gene: TRBV2; J gene: TRBJ1-5; clone size: NA; D gene: TRBD1; CDR3 DNA: TGTGCCAGCTCGGACAGGGGAAAAGGGGATCAGCCCCAGCATTTT; CDR3 protein: CASSDRGKGDQPQHF
V gene: TRBV4-2; J gene: TRBJ2-2; clone size: few; D gene: NA; CDR3 DNA: TGTGCCAGCAGCCAAGATATGGACACTAACACCGGGGAGCTGTTTTTT; CDR3 protein: CASSQDMDTNTGELFF
V gene: TRBV12-3/TRBV12-4; J gene: TRBJ2-5; clone size: NA; D gene: NA; CDR3 DNA: TGTGCCAGCAGTCCCAGGTACGGGACGGTCTACCAAGAGACCCAGTACTTC; CDR3 protein: CASSPRYGTVYQETQYF
V gene: TRBV7-3; J gene: TRBJ2-1; clone size: NA; D gene: TRBD2; CDR3 DNA: TGTGCCAGCAGCTTATGGGGGACTAGCGGGGGAGAGCAGTTCTTC; CDR3 protein: CASSLWGTSGGEQFF
V gene: TRBV20-1; J gene: TRBJ1-2; clone size: many; D gene: TRBD1; CDR3 DNA: TGCAGTGCGCGGACAGGGAGGTTAGGCTACACCTTC; CDR3 protein: CSARTGRLGYTF
V gene: TRBV20-1; J gene: TRBJ1-2; clone size: few; D gene: NA; CDR3 DNA: TGCAGTGCTGGTCAGCCGGGCGGGATTGCAAATGGCTACACCTTC; CDR3 protein: CSAGQPGGIANGYTF
V gene: TRBV28; J gene: TRBJ1-5; clone size: NA; D gene: TRBD1; CDR3 DNA: TGTGCCAGCAGCCCAGGGGGATATAGCAATCAGCCCCAGCATTTT; CDR3 protein: CASSPGGYSNQPQHF
V gene: TRBV6-1; J gene: TRBJ1-2; clone size: few; D gene: NA; CDR3 DNA: TGTGCCAGCGAGGGGGACGCATTATACTATGGCTACACCTTC; CDR3 protein: CASEGDALYYGYTF
V gene: TRBV6-1; J gene: TRBJ2-2; clone size: NA; D gene: NA; CDR3 DNA: TGTGCCAGCACTGGCCCGAACACCGGGGAGCTGTTTTTT; CDR3 protein: CASTGPNTGELFF
V gene: TRBV5-4; J gene: TRBJ1-1; clone size: few; D gene: TRBD1; CDR3 DNA: TGTGCCAGCAGCGAGACAGGGGAGGGAGTCATGAACACTGAAGCTTTCTTT; CDR3 protein: CASSETGEGVMNTEAFF
V gene: TRBV25-1; J gene: TRBJ2-7; clone size: NA; D gene: NA; CDR3 DNA: TGTGCCAGCTCCGCTGGTGGGCCGGGCTTGTGGTACGAGCAGTACTTC; CDR3 protein: CASSAGGPGLWYEQYF
V gene: TRBV15; J gene: TRBJ2-4; clone size: NA; D gene: NA; CDR3 DNA: TGTGCCACCAGCAGAGTCCTAGCCAAAAACATTCAGTACTTC; CDR3 protein: CATSRVLAKNIQYF
V gene: TRBV24-1; J gene: TRBJ2-1; clone size: few; D gene: NA; CDR3 DNA: TGTGCCACCAGAGCGTACAATGAGCAGTTCTTC; CDR3 protein: CATRAYNEQFF
V gene: TRBV6-1; J gene: TRBJ2-7; clone size: NA; D gene: NA; CDR3 DNA: TGTGCCAGCTCGACCGCCCCTGGGAGATTAACCTACGAGCAGTACTTC; CDR3 protein: CASSTAPGRLTYEQYF
V gene: TRBV24-1; J gene: TRBJ2-1; clone size: few; D gene: TRBD1; CDR3 DNA: TGTGCCACCAGCATACAGGGGGCCCCCAATGAGCAGTTCTTC; CDR3 protein: CATSIQGAPNEQFF
V gene: TRBV7-2; J gene: TRBJ2-3; clone size: NA; D gene: TRBD2; CDR3 DNA: TGTGCCAGCAGCTTAGCCACGGGAGGAGCAGCTGGGACAGATACGCAGTATTTT; CDR3 protein: CASSLATGGAAGTDTQYF
V gene: TRBV2; J gene: TRBJ2-7; clone size: few; D gene: TRBD2; CDR3 DNA: TGTGCCAGCATGGGGACTAGTCCCAACGAGCAGTACTTC; CDR3 protein: CASMGTSPNEQYF
V gene: TRBV6-5; J gene: TRBJ1-2; clone size: NA; D gene: NA; CDR3 DNA: TGTGCCAGCAGTTACTCTCTAACGGGGTTTGGCTACACCTTC; CDR3 protein: CASSYSLTGFGYTF
V gene: TRBV4-3; J gene: TRBJ2-2; clone size: few; D gene: NA; CDR3 DNA: TGCGCCAGCAGCCAAGATAGACGTACCCCCCCATCTTTT; CDR3 protein: CASSQDRRTPPSF
V gene: TRBV6-5; J gene: TRBJ2-2; clone size: NA; D gene: NA; CDR3 DNA: TGTGCCAGCAGTTCCGTTCCTAGAGCCGGGGAGCTGTTTTTT; CDR3 protein: CASSSVPRAGELFF
V gene: TRBV7-9; J gene: TRBJ2-7; clone size: many; D gene: TRBD1; CDR3 DNA: TGTGCCAGCAGCACGGACCGGGACAGAGACTCCTACGAGCAGTACTTC; CDR3 protein: CASSTDRDRDSYEQYF
V gene: TRBV20-1; J gene: TRBJ2-2; clone size: few; D gene: NA; CDR3 DNA: TGCAGTGCTCTACGATTAGTCACCGGGGAGCTGTTTTTT; CDR3 protein: CSALRLVTGELFF
V gene: TRBV7-3; J gene: TRBJ2-3; clone size: few; D gene: TRBD1; CDR3 DNA: TGTGCCAGCAGCTCGGACAGGTACACAGATACGCAGTATTTT; CDR3 protein: CASSSDRYTDTQYF
V gene: TRBV29-1; J gene: TRBJ2-6; clone size: NA; D gene: NA; CDR3 DNA: TGCAGCGTCCGCGGGGGGGCCAACGTCCTGACTTTC; CDR3 protein: CSVRGGANVLTF
V gene: TRBV7-2; J gene: TRBJ2-1; clone size: NA; D gene: TRBD2; CDR3 DNA: TGTGCCAGCAGCTTCCTAGCGGCTTTCTTCTACAATGAGCAGTTCTTC; CDR3 protein: CASSFLAAFFYNEQFF
V gene: TRBV20-1; J gene: TRBJ2-7; clone size: NA; D gene: NA; CDR3 DNA: TGCAGTACCAAGTCCCCCAGTTCCTACGAGCAGTACTTC; CDR3 protein: CSTKSPSSYEQYF
V gene: TRBV29-1; J gene: TRBJ2-7; clone size: many; D gene: TRBD1; CDR3 DNA: TGCAGCGTTGTGGAACAGGGGGCGCGATACGAGCAGTACTTC; CDR3 protein: CSVVEQGARYEQYF
V gene: TRBV7-2; J gene: TRBJ1-5; clone size: NA; D gene: NA; CDR3 DNA: TGTGCCAGCAGCTTCCAGAATCAGCCCCAGCATTTT; CDR3 protein: CASSFQNQPQHF
V gene: TRBV3-1; J gene: TRBJ1-2; clone size: NA; D gene: NA; CDR3 DNA: TGTGCCAGCAGCCGAGGAGGGGGTAACTATGGCTACACCTTC; CDR3 protein: CASSRGGGNYGYTF
V gene: TRBV6-1; J gene: TRBJ2-1; clone size: few; D gene: NA; CDR3 DNA: TGTGCCAGCAGTCTTCCGGAGCCACACAATGAGCAGTTCTTC; CDR3 protein: CASSLPEPHNEQFF
V gene: TRBV10-2; J gene: TRBJ2-1; clone size: few; D gene: TRBD2; CDR3 DNA: TGCGCCAGCATGCTTAGCGGGGGGGCCGGCAATGAGCAGTTCTTC; CDR3 protein: CASMLSGGAGNEQFF